The present T cell receptor beta chain was sequenced within a study of blood T cell repertoires in COVID-19. V lost 2 bases, J lost 0 bases, and 29 bases lay in between. The germline V gene has CDR1 MDHEN and CDR2 SYDVKM. The CDR3 runs to 21 residues. Repertoires were generated with immunoSEQ multiplex PCR, while TCRdb's copy carries only in-frame clones and drops some. The sample includes around 250,000 clones, approximately 86% of them seen just once. This chain links TRBV28 with TRBJ2-7; weak D call: TRBD2 (5 bases). The clonotype originates from a human donor in a cohort sampled during active COVID-19. The material sequenced was peripheral blood. The CDR3 sequence is CASSLQLTRAYHNRSSYEQYF. CDR3 DNA: TGTGCCAGCAGTTTACAGCTTACGCGGGCCTATCACAATCGAAGCTCCTACGAGCAGTACTTC.